The 17 T cell receptor beta chains in this list originate from one sample, sequenced in a study of T cell repertoires in cytomegalovirus infection. TCRdb redid the calling of the reads with MiXCR, one entry per CDR3 protein. The table includes 500,000 or so distinct CDR3 sequences, 15% to 20% detected once. Sequencing used CD8+ T cells from PBMCs. Every receptor here comes from a human donor in good health (CMV status not recorded). Some clones in this sample may be carry-over from other donors' samples.

This clonotype has ten or more counts. V and J are TRBV7-9 and TRBJ2-2; the D is unclear. Germline lookup yields CDR1 SEHNR and CDR2 FQNEAQ (reference sequence). The length of the CDR3 is 15 residues. Trimming removed 2 bases from V and 0 bases from J, with 7 bases in between. CDR3 in amino acids: CASSLYGSNTGELFF. In nucleotides, the CDR3 is TGTGCCAGCAGCTTATACGGATCGAACACCGGGGAGCTGTTTTTT.

This clonotype was seen repeatedly, ten times or more. The chain is built from TRBV7-9 and TRBJ1-5, with 9 bases identical to TRBD1. V lost 5 bases to trimming and J lost 2 bases; unmatched junction nucleotides: 4. The CDR3 extends over 15 amino acids. Germline-derived CDR1 and CDR2 are SEHNR and FQNEAQ (reference sequence). The CDR3, as DNA: TGTGCCAGCAGCACAGGGGGCTTGGGCAATCAGCCCCAGCATTTT. Translated, it gives CASSTGGLGNQPQHF.

This chain links TRBV6-6 with TRBJ2-3; D ambiguous. The CDR3 contains 16 residues. The germline V gene encodes CDR1 MNHNY and CDR2 SVGAGI (reference sequence). Trimming pared 4 bases from V and 6 bases from J, leaving 20 bases between. CDR3 sequence: CASSFHTRRGQDTQYF. In nucleotides, the CDR3 is TGTGCCAGCAGTTTCCATACACGGCGCGGCCAGGATACGCAGTATTTT.

As for this clonotype: A much larger clone lies one base from this, so it may be a read error. The chain recombines TRBV7-6 with TRBJ1-1; unclear D gene. In germline, CDR1 is SGHVS, CDR2 FNYEAQ. This CDR3 has 13 amino acids. CDR3 sequence: CVSSSDWNTEAFF. The CDR3 coding sequence is TGTGTCAGCAGCTCGGATTGGAACACTGAAGCTTTCTTT.

This chain links TRBV5-1 with TRBJ1-4, with D maybe TRBD1 (5 bases). Germline V gives CDR1 SGHRS, CDR2 YFSETQ. This CDR3 region has 15 residues. Trimming pared 1 base from V and 8 bases from J, leaving 15 bases between. The CDR3 is CASSLLEGALEKLFF. Written as DNA, the CDR3 is TGCGCCAGCAGCTTGCTAGAAGGGGCCTTGGAAAAACTGTTTTTT.

There are many counts of this clonotype. This rearrangement joins TRBV11-2 to TRBJ1-1; D call uncertain. CDR3 length: 16 amino acids. V lost 2 bases to trimming and J lost 3 bases, with 16 bases between them. Looked up from germline, CDR1 is SGHAT and CDR2 is FQNNGV. CDR3: CASSLRNLGSHTEAFF. The CDR3 DNA is TGTGCCAGCAGCTTAAGGAATTTGGGGAGTCACACTGAAGCTTTCTTT.

This clonotype was seen only a few times. A read error is possible here, since a much larger clone lies one base away. V usage is TRBV7-9 and J usage is TRBJ2-1; D remains unclear. The CDR3 contains 11 residues. The germline V gene encodes CDR1 SEHNR and CDR2 FQNEAQ (reference sequence). V lost 1 base, J lost 8 bases, and 3 bases lay in between. CDR3: CASSLEDEQFF. The CDR3 DNA is TGTGCCAGCAGCTTAGAGGATGAGCAGTTCTTC.

Comments on this clonotype: Given the absence of the conserved phenylalanine or tryptophan at the CDR3 end, a read error is likely. This chain joins TRBV2 and TRBJ1-2; D not certain. The germline V and J ends were trimmed by 6 bases and 6 bases, with 14 bases remaining between them. The CDR3 sequence is 13 residues long. Germline V lookup: CDR1 SNHLY, CDR2 FYNNEI. This CDR3 is CASSGRPRDGYTL. The CDR3 nucleotides are TGTGCCAGCAGCGGACGGCCCCGGGATGGCTACACCTTA.

In this sample, this clonotype turned up many times. The chain links TRBV12-3 or TRBV12-4 to TRBJ2-2; a weak D match, TRBD2 (6 bases). The CDR3 spans 16 residues. The V end lost 6 bases, the J end lost 1 base, and 15 bases lay between the germline ends. This CDR3 is CASRGGLAQNTGELFF. The CDR3 nucleotides are TGTGCCAGCAGGGGGGGTCTAGCGCAGAACACCGGGGAGCTGTTTTTT.

The chain is built from TRBV27 and TRBJ2-7; 7 bases fit TRBD1. The germline gives CDR1 MNHEY, CDR2 SMNVEV (reference sequence). The J segment lost 7 bases and the V segment lost 4 bases, leaving 13 bases of the junction unmatched. The CDR3 is 15 residues long. The CDR3 DNA is TGTGCCAGCAGTTCTTTGACAGGGTCGGTTCGGGAGCAGTACTTC. As protein: CASSSLTGSVREQYF.

This clonotype occurred a few times. This rearrangement joins TRBV4-1 to TRBJ1-1; tentative D call: TRBD1 (6 bases). The germline V and J ends were trimmed by 2 bases and 2 bases, with 12 bases remaining between them. Germline lookup yields CDR1 MGHRA and CDR2 YSYEKL. CDR3 length: 15 amino acids. The CDR3, as DNA: TGCGCCAGCAGCCAACCTGACAGGTATAACACTGAAGCTTTCTTT. Its protein product is CASSQPDRYNTEAFF.

On this clonotype: Germline and junction disagree at one end, which may indicate a read error. This chain connects TRBV28 to TRBJ2-1, with 7 nucleotides matching TRBD2. The CDR3 contains 13 residues. From germline, CDR1 is MDHEN and CDR2 SYDVKM. The CDR3 nucleotides are TGTTCCAGCAGCGACGGGGGGTACAATGAGCAGTTCTTC. Its translation is CSSSDGGYNEQFF.

The gene calls are TRBV4-2 and TRBJ1-1; D not certain. In germline, CDR1 is LGHNA, CDR2 YNFKEQ. This CDR3 spans 13 amino acids. With 3 bases removed from V and 5 bases from J, the gap between germline ends came to 10 bases. The CDR3 sequence is CASSQIRSTEAFF. DNA of the CDR3: TGTGCCAGCAGCCAGATCCGATCGACTGAAGCTTTCTTT.

The CDR3: CASSLIQGSEAFF. For the CDR3, the DNA is TGTGCCAGCAGCTTAATACAGGGGTCTGAAGCTTTCTTT. The rearrangement uses TRBV7-9 and TRBJ1-1; TRBD1 matches 7 bases. The germline gives CDR1 SEHNR, CDR2 FQNEAQ (reference sequence). CDR3 length: 13 amino acids. V lost 2 bases and J lost 6; bases outside the gene matches: 3.

This clonotype was observed at least ten times. V gene TRBV7-2 combines with J gene TRBJ1-6, with D unclear. Germline lookup yields CDR1 SGHTA and CDR2 FQGNSA. This CDR3 is 15 amino acids long. Deletions cut 4 bases from V and 3 bases from J, with 10 bases between. The CDR3 protein is CASSSVGYYNSPLHF. The DNA of the CDR3 is TGTGCCAGCAGCTCCGTGGGGTACTATAATTCACCCCTCCACTTT.

This clonotype has at least ten counts. The chain carries TRBV6-5 and TRBJ2-7; D gene uncertain. Germline V gene sequence: CDR1 MNHEY, CDR2 SVGAGI. This CDR3 region has 14 residues. V was cut by 2 bases and J by 3 bases, with 11 bases left in between. The CDR3 region is CASSYADTDYEQYF. The CDR3 coding sequence is TGTGCCAGCAGTTACGCAGACACAGACTACGAGCAGTACTTC.

The rearrangement links TRBV9 to TRBJ2-5; D might be TRBD1 (6 bases). Trimming pared 0 bases from V and 7 bases from J, leaving 16 bases between. The length of the CDR3 is 15 residues. In germline, CDR1 is SGDLS, CDR2 YYNGEE. The CDR3 here is CASSVGWDISGTQYF. CDR3 in DNA: TGTGCCAGCAGCGTAGGATGGGACATCTCTGGGACCCAGTACTTC.